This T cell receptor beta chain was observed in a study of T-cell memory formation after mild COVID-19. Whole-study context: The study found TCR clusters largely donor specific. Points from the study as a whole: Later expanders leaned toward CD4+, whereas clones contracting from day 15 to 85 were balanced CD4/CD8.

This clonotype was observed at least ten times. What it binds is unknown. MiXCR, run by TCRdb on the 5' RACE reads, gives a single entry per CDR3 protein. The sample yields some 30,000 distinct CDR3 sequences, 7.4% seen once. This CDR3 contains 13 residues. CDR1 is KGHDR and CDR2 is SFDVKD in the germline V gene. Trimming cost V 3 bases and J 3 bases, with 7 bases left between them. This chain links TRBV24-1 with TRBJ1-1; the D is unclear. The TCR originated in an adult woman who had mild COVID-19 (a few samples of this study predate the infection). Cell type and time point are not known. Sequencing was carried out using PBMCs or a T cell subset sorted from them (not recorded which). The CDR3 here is CATSDDHYTEAFF. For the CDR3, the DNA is TGTGCCACCAGTGATGATCACTACACTGAAGCTTTCTTT.